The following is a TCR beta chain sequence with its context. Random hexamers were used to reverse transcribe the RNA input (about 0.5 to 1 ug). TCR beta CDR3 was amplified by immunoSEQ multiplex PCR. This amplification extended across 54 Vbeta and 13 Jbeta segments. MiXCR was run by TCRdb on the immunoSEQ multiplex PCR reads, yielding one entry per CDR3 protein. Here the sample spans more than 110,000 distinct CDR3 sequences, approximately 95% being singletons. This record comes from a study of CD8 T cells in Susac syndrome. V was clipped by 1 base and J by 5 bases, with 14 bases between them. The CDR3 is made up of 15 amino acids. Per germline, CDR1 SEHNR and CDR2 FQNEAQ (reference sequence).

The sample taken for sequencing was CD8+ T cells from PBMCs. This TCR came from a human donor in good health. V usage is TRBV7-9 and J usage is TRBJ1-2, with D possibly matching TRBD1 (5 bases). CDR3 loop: CASSLGGAQLYGYTF. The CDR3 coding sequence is TGTGCCAGCAGCTTAGGAGGGGCGCAATTGTATGGCTACACCTTC.